This T cell receptor (beta chain) was sequenced for a study of shared clonotypes between healthy human individuals. Study background: The donor group consisted of two women and a few men, aged 18 to 49. Findings and caveats of the study: Larger estimated richness was generally seen in naive subsets than in memory subsets.

The V and J ends lost 0 bases and 0 bases, in that order; junction bases with no gene match: 6. CDR3 length equals 17 residues. The V gene's germline CDR1 is SGHRS and CDR2 YFSETQ. Each PCR replicate from the sorted subsets contained approximately 0.2 ug DNA, which is tens of thousands of T cell genomes. Clones were read by immunoSEQ multiplex PCR, and TCRdb kept only the in-frame ones, dropping some. The data hold under 150,000 clones, with about two thirds observed a single time. About this clone itself: Its antigen remains unidentified.

CD45RO+ cells joined CCR7-negative CD45RA+ TemRA cells to form CD8 memory. Sequenced input: memory CD8+ T cells sorted from blood. As to subset: CD45RO+ cells pooled with CCR7-negative TemRA cells. The chain is built from TRBV5-1 and TRBJ2-7; 10 nucleotides line up with TRBD2. This receptor was obtained from a woman aged 25 to 39 in good health. CDR3 amino acids: CASSLGLAGSFSYEQYF. The CDR3 region has the DNA TGCGCCAGCAGCTTGGGACTAGCGGGCAGTTTCTCCTACGAGCAGTACTTC.